The next 12 T cell receptor beta chains were all read from a single sample in a study of early T cells in non-severe SARS-CoV-2 infection. A single record per CDR3 protein comes from TCRdb applying MiXCR to the 5' RACE reads. The profile shows about 46,000 distinct CDR3 sequences, roughly 5% of them singletons. Here the sequenced sample was whole blood, taken at baseline. The receptors derive from an adult who was a healthcare worker with PCR-confirmed SARS-CoV-2 infection or an uninfected control (not recorded which).

The CDR3 nucleotides read TGTGCCAGCAGCTTAACGTCCTCGGCCAACGTCCTGACTTTC. This encodes CASSLTSSANVLTF. The V call is TRBV7-3, the J call TRBJ2-6; the D is unclear. The CDR3 consists of 14 residues. The V gene's germline CDR1 is SGHTA and CDR2 FQGTGA. V was cut by 0 bases and J by 6 bases, with 6 bases left in between.

This clonotype was observed at least ten times. J is TRBJ2-1 and V is TRBV6-1; a possible D gene is TRBD1 (5 bases). The length of the CDR3 is 12 residues. The germline CDR1 and CDR2 sequences are MNHNS and SASEGT. Trimming cost V 8 bases and J 7 bases, with 12 bases left between them. The CDR3 loop is CASVGSGNEQFF. For the CDR3, the DNA is TGTGCCAGCGTCGGCTCAGGGAATGAGCAGTTCTTC.

The V gene is TRBV7-9, the J gene TRBJ1-1; D perhaps matches TRBD1 (6 bases). Germline CDR1 SEHNR, CDR2 FQNEAQ (reference sequence). The CDR3 length is 11 residues. V lost 4 bases and J 11 bases, leaving 11 bases between the germline ends. CDR3 amino acids: CASSSGQLAFF. In nucleotides, the CDR3 is TGTGCCAGCAGCTCGGGACAATTGGCTTTCTTT.

The sample holds many counts of this clonotype. This rearrangement joins TRBV6-6 to TRBJ2-2; D may be TRBD1 (5 bases). Germline lookup yields CDR1 MNHNY and CDR2 SVGAGI (reference sequence). V was trimmed by 5 bases and J by 4 bases, leaving 8 bases between them. This CDR3 is 13 amino acids long. CDR3 protein: CASSQGSTGELFF. The CDR3 DNA is TGTGCCAGCAGTCAGGGTAGCACCGGGGAGCTGTTTTTT.

This clonotype was found many times. The rearrangement links TRBV7-3 to TRBJ2-1; D perhaps matches TRBD1 (6 bases). The CDR3 has 13 residues. The ends were cut back, 3 bases at V and 7 bases at J, with 10 bases in the middle. Per the germline V gene, CDR1 is SGHTA and CDR2 is FQGTGA. In nucleotides, the CDR3 is TGTGCCAGCAGCTTCGACAGGTGGAATGAGCAGTTCTTC. Its translation: CASSFDRWNEQFF.

This clonotype was recorded many times. This sequence joins TRBV28 and TRBJ2-7; D may be TRBD2 (5 bases). Germline CDR1 reads MDHEN; CDR2 reads SYDVKM. This CDR3 region has 13 residues. Deletions cut 5 bases from V and 3 bases from J, with 11 bases between. CDR3 DNA: TGTGCCAGCAGTCGAACGGGGAACTACGAGCAGTACTTC. Translation: CASSRTGNYEQYF.

In this sample, this clonotype turned up a few times. The chain recombines TRBV29-1 with TRBJ1-2; D perhaps matches TRBD1 (6 bases). CDR1 is SQVTM and CDR2 is ANQGSEA in the germline V gene. V lost 5 bases to trimming and J lost 8 bases, with 15 bases between them. The CDR3 loop spans 12 amino acids. The CDR3 here is CSVWGGATGYTF. CDR3 sequence (DNA): TGCAGCGTTTGGGGGGGCGCGACCGGCTACACCTTC.

This clonotype showed up many times. The rearrangement joins TRBV29-1 to TRBJ2-7; maybe TRBD2 (6 bases). This CDR3 is 12 amino acids long. Germline V gives CDR1 SQVTM, CDR2 ANQGSEA. V was pared by 5 bases and J by 2 bases, with 10 bases between. The CDR3 sequence: CSVNSGTYEQYF. DNA of the CDR3: TGCAGCGTTAATAGCGGAACCTACGAGCAGTACTTC.

This clonotype was seen ten or more times. The chain is built from TRBV28 and TRBJ1-1; D is unresolved. The CDR3 extends over 15 amino acids. Germline CDR1 reads MDHEN; CDR2 reads SYDVKM. Trimming took off 4 bases at V and 4 bases at J, with 16 bases between the two ends. The CDR3 nucleotides read TGTGCCAGCAGTTCCCGATCCCTGTGGACCACTGAAGCTTTCTTT. Encoded protein: CASSSRSLWTTEAFF.

This clonotype occurred many times. The chain recombines TRBV4-1 with TRBJ2-1, with D tentatively TRBD2 (5 bases). Germline loops: CDR1 MGHRA, CDR2 YSYEKL. This CDR3 has 13 residues. V lost 0 bases, J lost 9 bases, and 9 bases lay in between. CDR3 in amino acids: CASSQDRGSEQFF. The CDR3 DNA reads as TGCGCCAGCAGCCAAGATCGGGGTAGTGAGCAGTTCTTC.

This clonotype came up many times. The J gene is TRBJ2-1, the V gene TRBV10-3, with D perhaps TRBD1 or TRBD2 (5 bases each). This CDR3 contains 12 residues. CDR1 ENHRY and CDR2 SYGVKD come from the germline V gene. Trimming removed 7 bases at V and 6 bases at J, with 10 bases between. The CDR3 DNA is TGTGCCATCACCGGGGCAGGCAATGAGCAGTTCTTC. It specifies CAITGAGNEQFF.

This clonotype was seen ten or more times. The chain joins TRBV11-1 to TRBJ2-1; D gene uncertain. V was shortened by 6 bases and J by 0 bases, with 15 bases between the two germline ends. The CDR3 length is 16 residues. The germline V gene encodes CDR1 SGHAT and CDR2 FQDESV (reference sequence). The CDR3 region is CASRATGLPSYNEQFF. The CDR3 DNA reads as TGTGCCAGCAGGGCGACCGGGCTGCCCTCCTACAATGAGCAGTTCTTC.